This T cell receptor (beta chain) was sequenced during a study of blood T cell repertoires in COVID-19. Study as a whole: The United States, Italy and Spain were the sources of the acute and convalescent COVID-19 samples.

The age range of participants was about 18 to 95 years, with residence in around 22 US areas. No more than 2 weeks before study entry, exposed participants had met a case of COVID-19. The germline V gene has CDR1 GTSNPN and CDR2 SVGIG (reference sequence). Trimming left V 4 bases short and J 3 bases short, with 16 bases between. The CDR3 contains 14 residues. In the original analysis: From reference gene primer amplification, estimates of nucleated cell counts were derived. Using immunoSEQ multiplex PCR, the repertoire was profiled, and TCRdb retains in-frame clones only, with some absent. That table furnishes V, J and clone size, whereas the DNA furnished D and trimming. This table has some 300,000 clones, under 90% appearing once.

Sequencing was carried out using PBMCs or T cells enriched from blood (not recorded which). The TCR sequence derives from a woman between 45 and 65 years old who had been exposed to COVID-19. The chain joins TRBV30 to TRBJ2-7, with D maybe TRBD1 (5 bases). The CDR3 nucleotides are TGTGCCTGGACCCGGGTAGCAGGGTACTACGAGCAGTACTTC. This translates into CAWTRVAGYYEQYF.